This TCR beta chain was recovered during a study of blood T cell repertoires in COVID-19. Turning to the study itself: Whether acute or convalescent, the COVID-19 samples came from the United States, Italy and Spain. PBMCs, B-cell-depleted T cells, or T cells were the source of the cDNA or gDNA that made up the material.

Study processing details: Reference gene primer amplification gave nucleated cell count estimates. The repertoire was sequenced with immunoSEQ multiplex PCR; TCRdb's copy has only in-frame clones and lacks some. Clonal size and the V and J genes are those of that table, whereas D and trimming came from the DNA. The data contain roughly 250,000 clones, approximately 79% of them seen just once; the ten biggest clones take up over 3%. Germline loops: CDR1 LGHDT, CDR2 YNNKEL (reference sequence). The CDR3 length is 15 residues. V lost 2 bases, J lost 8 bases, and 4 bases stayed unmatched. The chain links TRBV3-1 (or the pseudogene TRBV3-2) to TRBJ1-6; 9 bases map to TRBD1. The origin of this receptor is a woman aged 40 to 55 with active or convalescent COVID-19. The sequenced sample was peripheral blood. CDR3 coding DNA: TGTGCCAGCAGCCAACAGGACAGGGGAGATTCACCCCTCCACTTT. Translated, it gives CASSQQDRGDSPLHF.